The T cell receptor (beta chain) under discussion was sequenced for a study of cytomegalovirus exposure and HLA in healthy donors. Across the study: In a later analysis, it was reported that the 110 or so validation repertoires had been produced on the same platform as the 670 or so repertoires belonging to the first cohort.

Notes on the study in general: Cytomegalovirus status, reportedly, was diagnosed with high specificity and sensitivity by the classifier. Testing in vitro showed a few CMV-associated chains specific for CMV antigens. The study recorded 150 to 200 TCR beta chains that were cytomegalovirus-associated.

With regard to this clone: Its specificity is unknown.

This CDR3 has 17 residues. Profiled with immunoSEQ multiplex PCR; TCRdb holds only in-frame clones, not every one. The table has under 80,000 clones, roughly 90% seen once. The chain joins TRBV12-1 to TRBJ1-2. TRBV12-1 constitutes a pseudogene. This sequence was found in a woman aged 18 to 35 in good health and CMV-seronegative. Sequenced input: PBMCs. The chain's CDR3 is CASSRRRGARGLYGYTF. In DNA, the CDR3 is TGTGCCAGCAGCCGACGGCGGGGGGCACGCGGGCTGTATGGCTACACCTTC.